This T cell receptor beta chain was observed in a study of T cell responses to AZD1222 COVID-19 vaccine. Study-level findings and limits: The number of AZD1222 recipients seropositive at baseline was only 5 to 7. Breadth and depth of Spike-specific TCRs rose after two AZD1222 doses. Most donors were white British, females outnumbered males, and clonal diversity was possibly underestimated.

The CDR3 sequence is 16 residues long. Germline values: CDR1 MDHEN, CDR2 SYDVKM. V lost 5 bases and J lost 0, with 14 bases in between. Some clones are missing from TCRdb's copy, which holds only in-frame ones; the method was immunoSEQ multiplex PCR. The sample lists roughly 120,000 clones; approximately 85% were seen once. As concerns this clone: What it binds is not known.

The genes are TRBV28 and TRBJ1-3, with a possible D match to TRBD1 (5 bases). This material consisted of peripheral blood, taken 28 days after the second AZD1222 dose. The clonotype originates from an adult who received the AZD1222 COVID-19 vaccine. This CDR3 is CASSTDTFSSGNTIYF. DNA of the CDR3: TGTGCCAGCAGTACGGACACATTCTCCTCTGGAAACACCATATATTTT.